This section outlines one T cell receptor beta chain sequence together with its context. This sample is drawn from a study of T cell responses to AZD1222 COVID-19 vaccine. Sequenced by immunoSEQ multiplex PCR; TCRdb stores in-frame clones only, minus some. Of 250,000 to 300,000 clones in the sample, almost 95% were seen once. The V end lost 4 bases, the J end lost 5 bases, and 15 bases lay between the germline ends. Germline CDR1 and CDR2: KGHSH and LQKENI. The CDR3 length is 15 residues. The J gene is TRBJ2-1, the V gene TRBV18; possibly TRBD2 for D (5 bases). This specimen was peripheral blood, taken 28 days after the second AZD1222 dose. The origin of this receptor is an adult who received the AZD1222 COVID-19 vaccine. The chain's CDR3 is CASSRSGLPNNEQFF. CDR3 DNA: TGTGCCAGCTCACGCAGCGGCCTACCAAACAATGAGCAGTTCTTC.